This T cell receptor (beta chain) was documented in a study of OX40 agonist ivuxolimab in advanced cancers. Study-level information: Participants could have had prior anti-PD-1, anti-PD-L1 or anti-CTLA-4 therapy, and less than 45% had some.

Study-level findings and limits: The study did not work out the antigen specificity of the expanded peripheral T cells.

Germline V lookup: CDR1 MNHNS, CDR2 SASEGT. The CDR3 covers 13 residues. V was pared by 4 bases and J by 1 base, with 7 bases between. A single count supports this clone. Its antigen is unidentified. The assay was immunoSEQ multiplex PCR, and TCRdb's table has in-frame clones only and misses some. The data contain over 60,000 clones, 80% to 85% of them singletons. Sequencing was performed on CD4+ or CD8+ T cells sorted from blood, taken in a trial of the OX40 agonist ivuxolimab. The origin of this receptor is an adult with an advanced solid tumor such as melanoma, head and neck, liver or kidney cancer. The chain recombines TRBV6-1 with TRBJ2-5, with D hard to call. The CDR3 is CASSGTGQETQYF. The CDR3 bases are TGTGCCAGCAGTGGGACGGGCCAAGAGACCCAGTACTTC.